These 24 T cell receptor beta chains share one sample of origin, sequenced in a study of tissue T cells after allogeneic stem cell transplantation. Data came from immunoSEQ multiplex PCR; TCRdb stores just in-frame clones and leaves some out. This table has 8,000 or so clones, 65% to 85% appearing once. The material was skin, obtained at autopsy. The origin of the receptors is a male patient at least 60 years old with steroid-refractory graft-versus-host disease after an allogeneic stem cell transplant. Some T cells may possibly be graft donor cells.

This clone was observed a single time. The chain employs TRBV3-1 (or the pseudogene TRBV3-2) and TRBJ2-2; D not certain. The germline CDR1 and CDR2 sequences are LGHDT and YNNKEL (reference sequence). Deletions cut 2 bases from V and 0 bases from J, with 10 bases between. The CDR3 loop spans 16 amino acids. The CDR3 DNA sequence: TGTGCCAGCAGCCAATCGAAACCGGCGAACACCGGGGAGCTGTTTTTT. Its translation is CASSQSKPANTGELFF.

The table lists this clone with a few counts. The chain couples TRBV13 to TRBJ2-6; 7 nucleotides match TRBD1. The CDR3 totals 18 residues. Germline lookup yields CDR1 PRHDT and CDR2 FYEKMQ (reference sequence). J gave up 2 bases and V 1 base, and 8 bases lay outside the gene matches. CDR3 loop: CASSLVSVGQAGANVLTF. The CDR3 coding sequence is TGTGCCAGCAGCTTAGTTTCCGTTGGACAGGCTGGGGCCAACGTCCTGACTTTC.

The CDR3 DNA reads TGTGCCAGCAGTTCTCCCTTACCCTTTATGATCGGGAATCAGCCCCAGCATTTT. Encoded protein: CASSSPLPFMIGNQPQHF. The V and J genes are TRBV28 and TRBJ1-5; the D is unclear. V was cut by 4 bases and J by 4 bases, with 23 bases left in between. The CDR3 runs 18 residues. In germline, CDR1 is MDHEN, CDR2 SYDVKM.

The chain carries TRBV28 and TRBJ2-5; D not resolved. The V gene lost 4 bases and the J gene lost 4 bases, with 10 bases spanning the gap. CDR3 length equals 13 residues. Germline lookup yields CDR1 MDHEN and CDR2 SYDVKM. The CDR3 DNA reads TGTGCCAGCAGTTCAGAGGTATCAGAGACCCAGTACTTC. Protein: CASSSEVSETQYF.

The chain has TRBV5-1 and TRBJ2-7, with D tentatively TRBD1 or TRBD2 (7 bases each). The CDR3 contains 16 residues. Germline V gene data show CDR1 as SGHRS and CDR2 as YFSETQ. V was shortened by 4 bases and J by 6 bases, with 23 bases between the two germline ends. The CDR3 region has the DNA TGCGCCAGCAGCCTGCGACAGGGAGGGCAAACGGCCGAGCAGTACTTC. Translating gives CASSLRQGGQTAEQYF.

This clone was observed a single time. The chain joins TRBV2 to TRBJ2-1; D is tentatively TRBD1 or TRBD2 (5 bases each). CDR1 SNHLY and CDR2 FYNNEI come from the germline V gene. This CDR3 region has 15 residues. The V end was cut by 7 bases, the J end by 4 bases, with 17 bases between. The DNA for the CDR3 is TGTGCCAGCAATCGTCCCGGGACCCGGTACAATGAGCAGTTCTTC. Its protein is CASNRPGTRYNEQFF. The full variable domain, its missing parts supplied by reference TRBV2 and TRBJ2-1, is EPEVTQTPSHQVTQMGQEVILRCVPISNHLYFYWYRQILGQKVEFLVSFYNNEISEKSEIFDDQFSVERPDGSNFTLKIRSTKLEDSAMYFCASNRPGTRYNEQFFGPGTRLTVL.

The CDR3 loop reads CASSLGGSYGYTF. DNA of the CDR3: TGTGCCAGCAGTTTGGGGGGCTCCTATGGCTACACCTTC. The V call is TRBV27, the J call TRBJ1-2; D is possibly TRBD1 (6 bases). V was trimmed by 3 bases and J by 4 bases, leaving 9 bases between them. The CDR3 consists of 13 residues. Germline V gene lookup returns CDR1 MNHEY and CDR2 SMNVEV (reference sequence).

This clone has just one count. Other DNA sequences within the sample encode an identical CDR3. The chain combines TRBV4-3 with TRBJ2-1, with a possible D match to TRBD2 (6 bases). This CDR3 has 17 residues. The germline V gene encodes CDR1 LGHNA and CDR2 YSLEER. Between the trimmed V and J ends, which lost 0 bases and 0 bases, there was a span of 12 bases. CDR3 sequence reads: CASSQEGGLSSYNEQFF. CDR3 nucleotides: TGCGCCAGCAGCCAAGAGGGGGGACTTAGCTCCTACAATGAGCAGTTCTTC.

The V and J genes are TRBV6-6 and TRBJ2-7; 10 bases agree with TRBD1. The CDR3 runs to 14 residues. Germline CDR1 MNHNY, CDR2 SVGAGI (reference sequence). With V trimmed by 4 bases and J by 0 bases, 0 bases remained unmatched. CDR3 sequence: CASSWDRGSYEQYF. The DNA of the CDR3 is TGTGCCAGCAGTTGGGACAGGGGCTCCTACGAGCAGTACTTC.

The chain is built from TRBV7-8 and TRBJ2-3; D might be TRBD1 (5 bases). Per germline, CDR1 SGHVS and CDR2 FQNEAQ. The CDR3 has 14 amino acids. Trimming removed 5 bases at V and 7 bases at J, with 16 bases between. The CDR3 here is CASSQTVGRHTQYF. The DNA for the CDR3 is TGTGCCAGCAGCCAAACCGTGGGGCGTCATACGCAGTATTTT.

The chain couples TRBV20-1 to TRBJ1-2, with D uncertain. CDR3 size: 10 residues. With 5 bases removed from V and 7 bases from J, the gap between germline ends came to 8 bases. Germline loops: CDR1 DFQATT, CDR2 SNEGSKA (reference sequence). CDR3 protein: CSAPNVGYTF. The CDR3 DNA follows: TGCAGTGCTCCTAATGTTGGCTACACCTTC.

The J gene is TRBJ1-1, the V gene TRBV7-9; D is uncertain. The germline gives CDR1 SEHNR, CDR2 FQNEAQ (reference sequence). Trimming stripped 3 bases from V and 3 bases from J, with 11 bases between. The CDR3 loop spans 14 amino acids. This chain's CDR3 is CASSFFTVDTEAFF. Here the CDR3 DNA reads TGTGCCAGCAGCTTTTTTACTGTGGACACTGAAGCTTTCTTT.

The chain couples TRBV4-1 to TRBJ2-7; D gene ambiguous. Germline V lookup: CDR1 MGHRA, CDR2 YSYEKL. V lost 1 base, J lost 0 bases, and 7 bases lay in between. This CDR3 has 14 residues. The CDR3 region is CASSQALSSYEQYF. CDR3 DNA: TGCGCCAGCAGCCAAGCACTCAGCTCCTACGAGCAGTACTTC.

This clone occurred a few times. This chain connects TRBV7-8 to TRBJ2-6; 8 bases are a match to TRBD1. CDR3 size: 18 residues. The germline V gene has CDR1 SGHVS and CDR2 FQNEAQ. V was pared by 5 bases and J by 3 bases, with 12 bases of the junction left unmatched. The DNA of the CDR3 is TGTGCCAGCAGCCCCCGGTTCAGGGGGCGGTTTGGGGCCAACGTCCTGACTTTC. Translated: CASSPRFRGRFGANVLTF.

This clone has only one observation. V and J are TRBV7-9 and TRBJ2-5; D is possibly TRBD1 or TRBD2 (5 bases each). CDR3 length equals 16 residues. Germline loops: CDR1 SEHNR, CDR2 FQNEAQ (reference sequence). The V end was cut by 5 bases, the J end by 4 bases, with 20 bases between. The CDR3 is CASSPPSGPDRETQYF. The DNA of the CDR3 is TGTGCCAGCAGCCCCCCTTCGGGGCCGGATAGAGAGACCCAGTACTTC. The entire variable domain, with the rest obtained from reference TRBV7-9 and TRBJ2-5, is as follows: DTGVSQNPRHKITKRGQNVTFRCDPISEHNRLYWYRQTLGQGPEFLTYFQNEAQLEKSRLLSDRFSAERPKGSFSTLEIQRTEQGDSAMYLCASSPPSGPDRETQYFGPGTRLLVL.

The gene calls are TRBV11-2 and TRBJ1-4; the D gene is possibly TRBD1 (5 bases). Germline V gene lookup returns CDR1 SGHAT and CDR2 FQNNGV. This CDR3 is built from 13 residues. Trimming stripped 1 base from V and 8 bases from J, with 8 bases between. The CDR3 loop reads CASSLGAGEKLFF. CDR3 DNA sequence: TGTGCCAGCAGCTTAGGGGCAGGGGAAAAACTGTTTTTT.

The chain links TRBV7-9 to TRBJ1-1, with D possibly TRBD1 on 5 matching bases. This CDR3 is 14 amino acids long. Germline loops: CDR1 SEHNR, CDR2 FQNEAQ (reference sequence). Trimming left V 1 base short and J 7 bases short, with 13 bases between. This CDR3 is CASSLGGGEFEAFF. CDR3 DNA: TGTGCCAGCAGCTTAGGGGGCGGAGAATTTGAAGCTTTCTTT.

The chain employs TRBV5-4 and TRBJ1-2; no clear D. Germline values: CDR1 SGHNT, CDR2 YYREEE (reference sequence). The V gene lost 0 bases and the J gene lost 1 base, with 4 bases spanning the gap. CDR3 length: 13 residues. Written as DNA, the CDR3 is TGTGCCAGCAGCTTGGGGGGTAACTATGGCTACACCTTC. It is translated as CASSLGGNYGYTF.

V gene TRBV6-6 combines with J gene TRBJ2-7; D call uncertain. The germline V gene has CDR1 MNHNY and CDR2 SVGAGI (reference sequence). The CDR3 is made up of 13 amino acids. V was clipped by 6 bases and J by 0 bases, with 9 bases between them. The DNA for the CDR3 is TGTGCCAGCAGCCCTTTTAGCTCCTACGAGCAGTACTTC. This translates into CASSPFSSYEQYF.

About this clone: At one boundary the junction diverges from the germline segment, which might be a read error. The genes are TRBV19 and TRBJ1-2; TRBD1 is a possible D gene (5 bases). The CDR3 runs 14 residues. Per germline, CDR1 LNHDA and CDR2 SQIVND (reference sequence). For the CDR3, the DNA is TGTGCCAGTAGTATACCAGGGAAAAGCTATGGCCACACCTTC. The encoded protein is CASSIPGKSYGHTF.

The J gene is TRBJ2-3, the V gene TRBV13, with a possible D match to TRBD1 (7 bases). CDR3 length: 20 amino acids. From germline, CDR1 is PRHDT and CDR2 FYEKMQ (reference sequence). Trimming removed 0 bases at V and 1 base at J, with 23 bases between. The CDR3 bases are TGTGCCAGCAGCTTAGGGTTTGATATGGAGGGGGCGCGCGGCACAGATACGCAGTATTTT. Amino acids: CASSLGFDMEGARGTDTQYF.

V gene TRBV19 combines with J gene TRBJ1-1; 10 nucleotides align to TRBD1. CDR1 is LNHDA, CDR2 SQIVND, per germline (reference sequence). V was pared by 6 bases and J by 5 bases, with 3 bases of the junction left unmatched. The CDR3 covers 13 residues. CDR3 residues: CASRDRGSTEAFF. CDR3 in DNA: TGTGCCAGTAGGGACAGGGGGAGTACTGAAGCTTTCTTT.

A few counts support this clone. The gene calls are TRBV6-6 and TRBJ1-5, with no clear D. The V and J ends lost 11 bases and 0 bases respectively, with 14 bases between them. Germline CDR1 reads MNHNY; CDR2 reads SVGAGI (reference sequence). The CDR3 has 14 residues. This CDR3 reads CASSSTHSNQPQHF. DNA of the CDR3: TGTGCCTCTTCCAGCACTCATAGCAATCAGCCCCAGCATTTT.

This clone showed up just once. The chain employs TRBV10-1 and TRBJ2-2; TRBD2 is a possible D gene (5 bases). The V gene's germline CDR1 is WNHNN and CDR2 SYGVQD (reference sequence). The V and J ends lost 2 bases and 7 bases respectively, with 14 bases between them. This CDR3 region has 15 residues. CDR3 coding DNA: TGCGCCAGCAGTGAGCTCACGTTCGGGGTCGGGGAGCTGTTTTTT. This gives the protein CASSELTFGVGELFF.